This T cell receptor beta chain was documented in a study of blood T cell repertoires in COVID-19. As for the study in general: Sites in the United States, Italy and Spain provided acute and convalescent COVID-19 samples.

This study enrolled people aged about 18 to 100 from roughly 24 US geographic areas. Profiled with immunoSEQ multiplex PCR; TCRdb holds only in-frame clones, not every one. The sample comprises roughly 200,000 clones, more than 75% of which are singletons, and around 5.7% rests with the top ten. In its sample, this clone was seen a few times. Germline V CDR1 and CDR2: SGHVS, FQNEAQ. V was pared by 5 bases and J by 3 bases, with 6 bases of the junction left unmatched. There are 15 residues in the CDR3. The clonotype comes from a man between 40 and 49 years old with acute COVID-19. The chain has TRBV7-8 and TRBJ1-1, with 10 bases that match TRBD1. Sequenced material: PBMCs or T cells enriched from blood (not recorded which). The CDR3 DNA reads TGTGCCAGCAGCCCGTGGACAGGGGGATACACTGAAGCTTTCTTT. Its translation: CASSPWTGGYTEAFF. Looking up the rest from reference TRBV7-8 and TRBJ1-1 gives the full variable domain: GAGVSQSPRYKVAKRGQDVALRCDPISGHVSLFWYQQALGQGPEFLTYFQNEAQLDKSGLPSDRFFAERPEGSVSTLKIQRTQQEDSAVYLCASSPWTGGYTEAFFGQGTRLTVV.